These T cell receptor beta chains were read from a single sample in a study of T-cell memory formation after mild COVID-19. TCRdb processed the 5' RACE reads anew with MiXCR; each CDR3 protein has one entry. The table has about 90,000 distinct CDR3 sequences, roughly 16% seen once; the top ten hold 39%. Sequencing was done on a sample of PBMCs or a T cell subset sorted from them (not recorded which). The receptor source for this set is a man between 18 and 35 years old who had mild COVID-19 (a few samples of this study predate the infection). Cell type and time point are not known. The CDR3 runs from the conserved cysteine through the conserved F or W. The D gene is left open where the match is weak. The listing skips clone size in some rows; elsewhere it reads once, few, many or a size class.

j_gene,v_gene,abundance,d_gene,CDR3nt,CDR3aa
TRBJ1-1,TRBV27,few,TRBD1,TGTGCCAGCAGAGACAGGGGAAACACTGAAGCTTTCTTT,CASRDRGNTEAFF
TRBJ2-6,TRBV6-4,many,TRBD1,TGTGCCAGCAGTGACTCAGGGGGCGCTGGGGCCAACGTCCTGACTTTC,CASSDSGGAGANVLTF
TRBJ1-4,TRBV5-5,few,-,TGTGCCAGCAGCTTGGAGTCCCCAACTAATGAAAAACTGTTTTTT,CASSLESPTNEKLFF
TRBJ2-3,TRBV4-3,few,TRBD1,TGCGCCAGCAGCCCACCGAGGGGGCAAGGCACAGATACGCAGTATTTT,CASSPPRGQGTDTQYF
TRBJ2-1,TRBV2,-,-,TGTGCCAGCAGTGAGCGGGTTCAACTGGTCTTC,CASSERVQLVF
TRBJ2-3,TRBV12-3/TRBV12-4,-,TRBD2,TGTGCCAGCAGTTCCTGGAGTAGCGGGGGCCCAGATACGCAGTATTTT,CASSSWSSGGPDTQYF
TRBJ2-1,TRBV4-3,few,-,TGCGCCAGCAGCCAAGATCTGGCGAAATACAATGAGCAGTTCTTC,CASSQDLAKYNEQFF
TRBJ1-1,TRBV5-1,many,-,TGCGCCAGCAGCCCGTCACCCGTCAGGGAAGCTTTCTTT,CASSPSPVREAFF
TRBJ2-3,TRBV4-3,many,-,TGCGCCAGCAGCCAAGCTTCCACAGATACGCAGTATTTT,CASSQASTDTQYF
TRBJ1-2,TRBV13,-,-,TGTGCCAGCAGCATGACAGCTAACTATGGCTACACCTTC,CASSMTANYGYTF
TRBJ2-2,TRBV7-2,-,-,TGTGCCAGCAGCTTAGGCAGGGACACCGGGGAGCTGTTTTTT,CASSLGRDTGELFF
TRBJ1-4,TRBV2,-,-,TGTGCCAGCAGTGAAGTAGCTGTTGGGCCTAATGAAAAACTGTTTTTT,CASSEVAVGPNEKLFF
TRBJ2-3,TRBV7-3,many,TRBD2,TGTGCCAGCAGCAGAACTAGCGGGGCGGCAGATACGCAGTATTTT,CASSRTSGAADTQYF
TRBJ1-5,TRBV27,few,-,TGTGCCAGCAGCGGACAGAGCAATCAGCCCCAGCATTTT,CASSGQSNQPQHF
TRBJ2-3,TRBV23-1,-,TRBD1,TGCGCCAGCAGTCTATCGGGACAGGGTCTAGATACGCAGTATTTT,CASSLSGQGLDTQYF
TRBJ2-1,TRBV2,few,-,TGTGCCAGCAGTCCCGCACAGGCGCCCTCCTACAATGAGCAGTTCTTC,CASSPAQAPSYNEQFF
TRBJ2-3,TRBV15,-,TRBD2,TGTGCCACCAGCAGGGGACTAGGAAGGGAGACAACCGATACGCAGTATTTT,CATSRGLGRETTDTQYF
TRBJ2-1,TRBV24-1,few,-,TGTGCCACCAACCCCAGCTCCTACAATGAGCAGTTCTTC,CATNPSSYNEQFF
TRBJ2-7,TRBV7-2,-,-,TGTGCCAGCAGCGTTAGCCGGGGACGGGGGATAATTTACGAGCAGTACTTC,CASSVSRGRGIIYEQYF
TRBJ2-3,TRBV12-3/TRBV12-4,few,TRBD2,TGTGCCAGCAGTGCCCCATGGCTAGCGGGATTGCGCACAGATACGCAGTATTTT,CASSAPWLAGLRTDTQYF
TRBJ2-1,TRBV4-3,few,-,TGCGCCAGCAGCCAAGTAGACAGGGAGGACAATGAGCAGTTCTTC,CASSQVDREDNEQFF
TRBJ1-2,TRBV7-9,many,-,TGTGCCAGCAGCTTAGATGCCCTACGGAACTATGGCTACACCTTC,CASSLDALRNYGYTF
TRBJ2-3,TRBV4-1,-,-,TGCGCCAGCAGCCAGGTTCAGGGGTCTAGCACAGATACGCAGTATTTT,CASSQVQGSSTDTQYF
TRBJ2-7,TRBV10-2,-,TRBD1,TGCGCCAGCAACCCGGCAGGGGGCTACTACGAGCAGTACTTC,CASNPAGGYYEQYF
TRBJ2-6,TRBV7-3,-,TRBD1,TGTGCCAGCACCCAGGACAGGGGGCGCGGTGGGGCCAACGTCCTGACTTTC,CASTQDRGRGGANVLTF
TRBJ1-2,TRBV29-1,-,-,TGCAGCGTTGTTGAGTCGGGGAGGAATGGCTACACCTTC,CSVVESGRNGYTF
TRBJ2-7,TRBV14,-,TRBD1,TGTGCCAGCAGCCAAAACCCCGGGACAGGGGTCCCCTACGAGCAGTACTTC,CASSQNPGTGVPYEQYF
TRBJ1-3,TRBV7-2,-,TRBD1,TGTGCCAGCAGCCCTGGACAGGGGCTCGGAAACACCATATATTTT,CASSPGQGLGNTIYF
TRBJ1-2,TRBV20-1,-,-,TGCAGTGCTGCCGGGACCCGCCCCCCCTCTAACTATGGCTACACCTTC,CSAAGTRPPSNYGYTF
TRBJ1-6,TRBV6-2/TRBV6-3,-,-,TGTGCCAGCAGTTACCGGGGTTCCGTGGGTTTTTCACCCCTCCACTTT,CASSYRGSVGFSPLHF
TRBJ1-5,TRBV19,-,TRBD1,TGTGCCAGTAGTACGGACAGGGGAAGTACTCAGCCCCAGCATTTT,CASSTDRGSTQPQHF
TRBJ1-6,TRBV12-3/TRBV12-4,few,-,TGTGCCAGCAGTTTAGAGGGGCAGTATTCACCCCTCCACTTT,CASSLEGQYSPLHF
TRBJ1-6,TRBV4-3,many,-,TGCGCCAGCAGCCAAGAAGCTGGATTCAATTCACCCCTCCACTTT,CASSQEAGFNSPLHF
TRBJ2-2,TRBV9,few,-,TGTGCCAGCAGCGGAACCACCGGGACGAACACCGGGGAGCTGTTTTTT,CASSGTTGTNTGELFF
TRBJ1-3,TRBV4-3,-,-,TGCGCCAGCAGCCTAACTAATACAGGGCAATCTGGAAACACCATATATTTT,CASSLTNTGQSGNTIYF
TRBJ2-1,TRBV7-3,many,-,TGTGCCAGCAGCTTAAATCCGTCCTACAATGAGCAGTTCTTC,CASSLNPSYNEQFF
TRBJ2-7,TRBV27,many,-,TGTGCCAGCATGGGGGGGGCCTCCTACGAGCAGTACTTC,CASMGGASYEQYF
TRBJ2-5,TRBV3-1,few,-,TGTGCCAGCAGCCCCCGATTCTCGGGACTCGGAGAGACCCAGTACTTC,CASSPRFSGLGETQYF
TRBJ2-2,TRBV6-2/TRBV6-3,few,-,TGTGCCAGCACACCCGGCCCCCGCGGGGAGCTGTTTTTT,CASTPGPRGELFF
TRBJ1-2,TRBV27,-,TRBD1,TGTGCCAGCAGTCCTGGGACAGGGGGGACTAACTATGGCTACACCTTC,CASSPGTGGTNYGYTF
TRBJ2-1,TRBV9,few,TRBD2,TGTGCCAGCAGCGTACTAGCGGGGCCGGGGCAGTTCTTC,CASSVLAGPGQFF
TRBJ2-3,TRBV20-1,many,-,TGCAGTGCTAGCGTAATAGGGGGGCGCACAGATACGCAGTATTTT,CSASVIGGRTDTQYF
TRBJ1-1,TRBV19,few,-,TGTGCCAGTAGTACCACAGAGAACACTGAAGCTTTCTTT,CASSTTENTEAFF
TRBJ1-5,TRBV6-5,few,-,TGTGCCAGCAGTTACACGGGGAGCAATCAGCCCCAGCATTTT,CASSYTGSNQPQHF
TRBJ2-7,TRBV2,medium-sized,-,TGTGCCAGCAGTGAACGGACGAGCTCCTACGAGCAGTACTTC,CASSERTSSYEQYF
TRBJ1-1,TRBV4-1,few,-,TGCGCCAGCAGCCAAACTCCGGGGAGCACTGAAGCTTTCTTT,CASSQTPGSTEAFF